This TCR beta chain was found in a study of blood T cell repertoires in COVID-19. Assay used: immunoSEQ multiplex PCR; TCRdb lists only in-frame clones, some missing. This table holds about 230,000 clones, about 91% found once. Germline CDR1 is SNHLY and CDR2 is FYNNEI. The length of the CDR3 is 14 residues. The ends were cut back, 3 bases at V and 7 bases at J, with 10 bases in the middle. This TCR was recovered from a middle-aged woman with acute COVID-19. This chain links TRBV2 with TRBJ1-6; D perhaps matches TRBD1 (5 bases). What was sequenced was PBMCs or T cells enriched from blood (not recorded which). CDR3 amino acids: CASSELQANSPLHF. Written as DNA, the CDR3 is TGTGCCAGCAGTGAGTTACAGGCGAATTCACCCCTCCACTTT.